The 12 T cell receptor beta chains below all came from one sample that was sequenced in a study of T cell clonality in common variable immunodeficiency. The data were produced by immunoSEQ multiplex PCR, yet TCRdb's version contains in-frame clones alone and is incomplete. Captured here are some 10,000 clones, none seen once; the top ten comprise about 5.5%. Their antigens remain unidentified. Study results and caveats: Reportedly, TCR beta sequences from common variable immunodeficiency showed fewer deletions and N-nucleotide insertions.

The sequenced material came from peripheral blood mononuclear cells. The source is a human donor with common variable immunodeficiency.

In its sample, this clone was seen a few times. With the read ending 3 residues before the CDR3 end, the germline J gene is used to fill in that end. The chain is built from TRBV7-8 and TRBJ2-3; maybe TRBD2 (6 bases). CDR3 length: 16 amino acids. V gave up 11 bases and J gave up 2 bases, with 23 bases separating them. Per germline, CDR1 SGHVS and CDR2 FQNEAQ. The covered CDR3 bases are TGTGCCTCCAATCGGGGACTCGGTATTCACACAGATACG. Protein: CASNRGLGIHTDT. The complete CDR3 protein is CASNRGLGIHTDTQYF.

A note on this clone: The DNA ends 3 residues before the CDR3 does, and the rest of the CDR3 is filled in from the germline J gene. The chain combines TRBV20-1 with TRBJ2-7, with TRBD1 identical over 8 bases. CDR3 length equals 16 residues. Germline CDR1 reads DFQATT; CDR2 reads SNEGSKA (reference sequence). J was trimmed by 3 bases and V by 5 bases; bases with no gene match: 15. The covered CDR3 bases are TGCAGTGCTCTTCATCCGACAGGGGAGAATCGCTACGAG. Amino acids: CSALHPTGENRYE. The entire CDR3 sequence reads CSALHPTGENRYEQYF.

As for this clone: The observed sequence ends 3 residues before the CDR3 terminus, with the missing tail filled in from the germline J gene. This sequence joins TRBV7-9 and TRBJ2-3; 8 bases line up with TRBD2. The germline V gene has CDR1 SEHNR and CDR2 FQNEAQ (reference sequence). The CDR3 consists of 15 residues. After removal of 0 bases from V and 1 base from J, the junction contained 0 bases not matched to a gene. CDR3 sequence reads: CASSLASGGTDTQYF. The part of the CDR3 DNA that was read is TGTGCCAGCAGCTTAGCTAGCGGGGGCACAGATACG.

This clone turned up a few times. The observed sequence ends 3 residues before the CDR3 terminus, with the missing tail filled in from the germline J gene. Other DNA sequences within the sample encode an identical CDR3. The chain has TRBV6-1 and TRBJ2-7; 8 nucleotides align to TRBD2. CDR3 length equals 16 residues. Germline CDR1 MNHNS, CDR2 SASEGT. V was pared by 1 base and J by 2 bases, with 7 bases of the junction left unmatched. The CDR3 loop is CASSEGTSGSPYEQYF. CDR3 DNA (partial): TGTGCCAGCAGTGAAGGCACGAGCGGGAGTCCCTACGAG.

The sequenced CDR3 bases are TGTGCCAGCAGCCTAGTCGCAGATACG. Translating it yields CASSLVADT. In full, the CDR3 reads CASSLVADTQYF. The chain recombines TRBV7-9 with TRBJ2-3; D is unclear. The CDR3 end falls 3 residues outside the read, so it is completed with the germline J gene. This CDR3 region has 12 residues. Trimming shortened V by 5 bases and J by 4 bases, and 7 bases separated the two germline ends. Per germline, CDR1 SEHNR and CDR2 FQNEAQ (reference sequence).

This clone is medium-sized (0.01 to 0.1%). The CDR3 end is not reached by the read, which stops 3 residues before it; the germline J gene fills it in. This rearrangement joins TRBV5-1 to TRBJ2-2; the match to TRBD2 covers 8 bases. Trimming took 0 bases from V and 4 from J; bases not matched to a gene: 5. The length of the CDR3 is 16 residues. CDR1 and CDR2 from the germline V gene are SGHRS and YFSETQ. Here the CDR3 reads CASSLDGGASTGELFF. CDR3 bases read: TGCGCCAGCAGCTTGGACGGGGGGGCCAGCACCGGGGAG.

CDR3 sequence: CAWRPTGSNSGNTIYF. CDR3 DNA, as far as it was read: TGTGCCTGGAGACCTACAGGGTCAAACTCTGGAAACACC. This chain uses TRBV30 with TRBJ1-3, with D possibly TRBD1 on 6 matching bases. The missing CDR3 end, 3 residues past where the read stops, is filled in from the germline J gene. V gave up 3 bases and J gave up 0 bases, with 15 bases separating them. Germline lookup yields CDR1 GTSNPN and CDR2 SVGIG (reference sequence). This CDR3 region has 16 residues.

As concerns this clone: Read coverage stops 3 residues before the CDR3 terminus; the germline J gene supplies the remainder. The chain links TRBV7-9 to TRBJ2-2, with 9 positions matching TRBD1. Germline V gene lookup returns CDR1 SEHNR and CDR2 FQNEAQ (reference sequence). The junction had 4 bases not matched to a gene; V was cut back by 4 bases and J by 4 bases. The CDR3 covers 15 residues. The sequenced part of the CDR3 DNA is TGTGCCAGCAGCTCAGTGACAGGGGGCACCGGGGAG. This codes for CASSSVTGGTGE. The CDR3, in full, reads CASSSVTGGTGELFF.

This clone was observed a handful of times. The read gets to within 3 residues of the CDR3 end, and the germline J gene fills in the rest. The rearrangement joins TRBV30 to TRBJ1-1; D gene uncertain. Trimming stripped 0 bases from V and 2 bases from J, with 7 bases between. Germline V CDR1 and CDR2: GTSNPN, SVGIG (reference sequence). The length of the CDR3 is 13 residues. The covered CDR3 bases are TGTGCCTGGAGTGTTAAAATTAACACTGAA. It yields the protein CAWSVKINTE. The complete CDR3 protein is CAWSVKINTEAFF.

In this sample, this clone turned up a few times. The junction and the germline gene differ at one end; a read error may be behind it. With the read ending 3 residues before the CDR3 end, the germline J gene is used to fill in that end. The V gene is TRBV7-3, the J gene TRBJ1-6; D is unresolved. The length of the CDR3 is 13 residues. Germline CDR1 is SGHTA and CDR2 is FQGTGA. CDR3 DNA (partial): TGTGCCAGCAGCGCAACCTATAAGTCACCC. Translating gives CASSATYKSP. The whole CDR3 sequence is CASSATYKSPLHF.

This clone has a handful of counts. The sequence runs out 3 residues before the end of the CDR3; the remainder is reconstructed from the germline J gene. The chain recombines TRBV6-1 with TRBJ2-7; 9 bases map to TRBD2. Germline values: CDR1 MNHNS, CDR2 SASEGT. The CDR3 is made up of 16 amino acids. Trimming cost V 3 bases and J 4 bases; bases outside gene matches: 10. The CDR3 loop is CASSESAAGGMYEQYF. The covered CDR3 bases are TGTGCCAGCAGTGAGAGCGCAGCGGGAGGCATGTACGAG.

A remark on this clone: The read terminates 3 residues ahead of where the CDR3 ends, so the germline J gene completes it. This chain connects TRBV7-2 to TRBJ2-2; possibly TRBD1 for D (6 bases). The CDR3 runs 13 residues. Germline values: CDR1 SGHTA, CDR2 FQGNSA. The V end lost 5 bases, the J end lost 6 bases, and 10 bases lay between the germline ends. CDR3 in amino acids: CASSPEGAGELFF. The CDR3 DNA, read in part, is TGTGCCAGCAGCCCCGAGGGGGCCGGGGAG.